This paragraph covers one TCR beta chain sequence. This clonotype was recorded many times. Its antigen has not been determined. Base qualities were left out, and no much larger clone turns up one base away. All donors were healthy Caucasians. Three pairs of female monozygotic twins, all aged roughly 18 to 29 years, made up the twin cohort. RNA for TCR libraries was isolated from peripheral blood mononuclear cells. This sample was taken from a study of identical twins (dated by TCRdb to the mid-2010s). In terms of the full investigation: The study deep-sequenced TCR alpha and beta repertoires from monozygotic twins, unrelated adults of various ages and cord blood to test whether fetal clonotypes persist. To rule out contamination, replicate twin experiments were performed at different times with different library preparation protocols. What the work shows at the level of the full study, not this receptor alone: Abundant cord blood beta clonotypes carried fewer insertions; young adult naive repertoires showed a weaker similar trend, while memory repertoires showed none. Out-of-frame TCR alpha sequences shared between twins showed an excess of low generation-probability sequences compared with coincidental sharing between unrelated individuals. In monozygotic twins, out-of-frame TCR alpha sharing was systematically underestimated by recombination models, although the models agreed with sharing between unrelated individuals. Zero-insertion analyses could be partly confounded by invariant T cells such as MAIT and iNKT, though diverse VJ usage argued against such confounding for most clonotypes. A weaker excess of twin sharing was found in beta out-of-frame sequences because the signal-to-noise ratio was lowered by fewer shared sequences. Because the same donors could not be followed over many years, the conclusions depended on cross-sectional statistical analysis.

Preparation of the library involved 5' RACE. TCRdb names Illumina HiSeq 2000 as the instrument used. Template switching introduced a universal primer binding site; the final cDNA contained a unique molecular identifier, enabling accurate counting of TCR cDNA molecules. Specific primers in the conserved constant-segment region were used to synthesize first-strand cDNA for the TCR alpha and beta chains. To control for contamination, each cDNA library was double barcoded with a SMART-Mk sample barcode plus Illumina barcodes. TruSeq adapter sequences, together with Illumina sample barcodes, were added in two successive PCR steps. TCR alpha and beta cDNA libraries were sequenced on the Illumina HiSeq platform with custom primers. As for how the authors treated the data: MiGEC was used to process raw reads and extract unique molecular identifiers, and MiXCR was used to find CDR3 positions. Recombination models were inferred per individual with the repgenHMM and IGoR tools using an EM algorithm. Shared clonotype analysis was performed with the tcR package in R, normalizing sharing by the product of cloneset sizes. To study raw recombination free of thymic and clonal selection effects, out-of-frame nonproductive sequences were analyzed. TCRdb reprocessed the public reads (quality trimming at Q25 with fastp, clone calling with MiXCR) and kept in-frame beta chains. Each CDR3 protein appears once, grouped with its most common genes and DNA. The V and J calls follow TCRdb's processing rather than the paper's. The sample table contains hundreds of thousands of distinct CDR3 sequences; only one count was recorded for about 9.4% of them. The leading ten clones occupy approximately 0.94% of the sample.

V has 6 bases trimmed and J has 6 bases trimmed; junction bases matching no gene number 3. Sequences MGHDK (CDR1) and SYGVNS (CDR2) are obtained from the germline V gene. Including the terminal cysteine and phenylalanine, the CDR3 comprises 13 residues. Just CDR3 DNA is preserved here, 39 bases in frame from base 1. These data were likewise used in another study, on yellow fever vaccine responses in identical twins. In that second paper, the authors write: According to the authors, in identical twins the way T cells responded to vaccination appeared partly convergent and partly personalized. In the study, vaccine-responding T cell clones were precisely tracked in identical twins.

This TCR was sampled from a woman in her late teens or twenties in good health. The chain is made from TRBV25-1 and TRBJ2-3; TRBD2 matches 10 bases in the middle. The specimen was PBMCs. The DNA sequence follows: TGTGCCAGCAGACCTAGCGGGAGTGATACGCAGTATTTT. It specifies CASRPSGSDTQYF.